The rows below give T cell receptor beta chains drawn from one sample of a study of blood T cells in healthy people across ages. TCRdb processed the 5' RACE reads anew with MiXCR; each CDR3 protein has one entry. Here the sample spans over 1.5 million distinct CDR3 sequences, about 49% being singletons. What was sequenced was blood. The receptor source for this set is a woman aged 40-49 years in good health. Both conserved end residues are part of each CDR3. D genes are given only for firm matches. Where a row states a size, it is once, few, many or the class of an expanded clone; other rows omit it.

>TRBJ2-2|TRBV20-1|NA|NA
CSAPKRNTGELFF
TGCAGTGCCCCCAAGCGGAACACCGGGGAGCTGTTTTTT
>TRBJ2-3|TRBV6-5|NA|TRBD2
CASSYVAGGRTDTQYF
TGTGCCAGCAGTTACGTAGCGGGGGGAAGGACAGATACGCAGTATTTT
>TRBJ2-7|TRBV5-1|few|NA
CASSEPGLAVSYEQYF
TGCGCCAGCAGCGAACCGGGACTGGCGGTCTCCTACGAGCAGTACTTC
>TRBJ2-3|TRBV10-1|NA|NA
CASSGPPGPTDTQYF
TGCGCCAGCAGTGGACCTCCGGGGCCGACAGATACGCAGTATTTT
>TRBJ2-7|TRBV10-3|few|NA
CAISSDTSYEQYF
TGTGCCATCAGTTCCGACACGTCCTACGAGCAGTACTTC
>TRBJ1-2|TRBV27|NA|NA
CASSAASLYGYTF
TGTGCCAGCAGTGCAGCGTCCCTATATGGCTACACCTTC
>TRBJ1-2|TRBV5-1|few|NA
CASSLDATTSRYTF
TGCGCCAGCAGCCTGGACGCCACTACCAGTCGCTACACCTTC
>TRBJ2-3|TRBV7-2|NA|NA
CASSLASSGADTQYF
TGTGCCAGCAGCTTAGCCTCATCGGGGGCAGATACGCAGTATTTT
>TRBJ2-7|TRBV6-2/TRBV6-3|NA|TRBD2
CASSYEGLAGAYNEQYF
TGTGCCAGCAGTTATGAGGGACTAGCGGGGGCCTACAATGAGCAGTACTTC
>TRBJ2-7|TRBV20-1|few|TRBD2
CSAKGTSGDYEQYF
TGCAGTGCTAAAGGGACTAGCGGGGACTACGAGCAGTACTTC
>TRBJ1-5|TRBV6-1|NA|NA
CASSPQQGGSNQPQHF
TGTGCCAGCAGTCCGCAACAGGGAGGTAGCAATCAGCCCCAGCATTTT
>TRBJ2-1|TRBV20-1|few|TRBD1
CSARDGTGGRNEQFF
TGCAGTGCTAGAGATGGAACAGGGGGCCGGAATGAGCAGTTCTTC
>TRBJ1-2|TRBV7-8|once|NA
CASSFGQRGYYGYTF
TGTGCCAGCAGCTTTGGACAGCGGGGTTACTATGGCTACACCTTC
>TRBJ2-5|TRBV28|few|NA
CASSLSVVQETQYF
TGTGCCAGCAGTTTGTCAGTCGTCCAAGAGACCCAGTACTTC
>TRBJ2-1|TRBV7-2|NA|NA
CAISLGLPEQFF
TGTGCCATCAGCTTAGGACTACCCGAGCAGTTCTTC
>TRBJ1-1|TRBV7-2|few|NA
CASSLGDYTEAFF
TGTGCCAGCAGCTTAGGGGATTACACTGAAGCTTTCTTT